This T cell receptor (beta chain) was captured by sequencing in a study of blood T cell repertoires in COVID-19. About the study: Acute and convalescent COVID-19 specimens originated in the United States, Italy and Spain. Sample material is recorded as cDNA or gDNA derived from T cells, B-cell-depleted T cells, or PBMCs.

How the authors handled the data: Researchers report that nucleated cell counts were estimated from reference gene primer amplification. Sequencing used immunoSEQ multiplex PCR; TCRdb keeps in-frame clones, though not all of them. The DNA was the basis for D and trimming; V, J and clone size are from that table. The sample shows approximately 50,000 clones, around 80% of them seen only once. Germline V gene lookup returns CDR1 MDHEN and CDR2 SYDVKM. This CDR3 has 15 amino acids. Trimming cost V 6 bases and J 0 bases; bases outside gene matches: 5. The chain employs TRBV28 and TRBJ1-3, with TRBD1 identical over 7 bases. The material sequenced was peripheral blood. This clonotype was obtained from a human donor in a cohort sampled during active COVID-19. CDR3 nucleotide sequence: TGTGCCAGCAGCCCTGGACAGGTCTCTGGAAACACCATATATTTT. It is translated as CASSPGQVSGNTIYF.